This T cell receptor beta chain originates from a study of T cells in tumors after PD-1 blockade. Study-level background: A subset received ongoing vismodegib 150 mg daily alongside anti-PD-1 therapy. On average, tumor samples gave 26,066 TCR templates and 6,041 unique clonotypes. Overall study findings and caveats: Peripheral recruitment is suggested, as some novel exhausted tumor clones were in pre-treatment blood.

Method: immunoSEQ multiplex PCR; TCRdb's copy keeps in-frame clones and lacks some. The sample has some 13,000 clones; around 62% are singletons. The length of the CDR3 is 15 residues. V was cut by 6 bases and J by 7 bases, with 19 bases left in between. In germline, CDR1 is MNHEY, CDR2 SMNVEV (reference sequence). A word on this clone: Its specificity is unknown.

This receptor was taken from a human donor with cutaneous squamous cell carcinoma. The sequencing used tumor tissue, collected after anti-PD-1 treatment. This chain links TRBV27 with TRBJ2-1; D may be TRBD1 or TRBD2 (6 bases each). DNA for the CDR3: TGTGCCAGCAGGGACAGAATGGGGGGTAAGAATGAGCAGTTCTTC. It translates to CASRDRMGGKNEQFF.